The clone carrying this TCR beta chain was counted many times. No antigen is known for it. The germline V gene has CDR1 SGHVS and CDR2 FNYEAQ. The CDR3 is 15 residues long. V dropped 4 bases and J dropped 3; count of bases not matched to a gene: 5. Synthesis of cDNA used 5'RACE (with 10-nucleotide random UMIs). A single run covered 15-18 subjects with over 170 million TCR-beta sequences. TCRdb passed the 5' RACE reads through MiXCR, listing each CDR3 protein once. This sample has around 46,000 distinct CDR3 sequences, with roughly 23% found just once. This record comes from a study of neurological immune-mediated disorders. Study observations and caveats: The greatest TCR clonal expansion occurred in HTLV-1-associated myelopathy and the least in multiple sclerosis, which fell below healthy controls. CDR3 amino acid sequences found in expanded clones were never shared across subjects, suggesting private repertoires in all groups.

The J gene is TRBJ1-5, the V gene TRBV7-6; 8 nucleotides align to TRBD1. The sequence was obtained from a woman in her 70s in good health. Sequenced material: PBMCs. CDR3 nucleotide sequence: TGTGCCAGCAGCTCGAACAGGGGGGACAATCAGCCCCAGCATTTT. This sequence encodes CASSSNRGDNQPQHF.